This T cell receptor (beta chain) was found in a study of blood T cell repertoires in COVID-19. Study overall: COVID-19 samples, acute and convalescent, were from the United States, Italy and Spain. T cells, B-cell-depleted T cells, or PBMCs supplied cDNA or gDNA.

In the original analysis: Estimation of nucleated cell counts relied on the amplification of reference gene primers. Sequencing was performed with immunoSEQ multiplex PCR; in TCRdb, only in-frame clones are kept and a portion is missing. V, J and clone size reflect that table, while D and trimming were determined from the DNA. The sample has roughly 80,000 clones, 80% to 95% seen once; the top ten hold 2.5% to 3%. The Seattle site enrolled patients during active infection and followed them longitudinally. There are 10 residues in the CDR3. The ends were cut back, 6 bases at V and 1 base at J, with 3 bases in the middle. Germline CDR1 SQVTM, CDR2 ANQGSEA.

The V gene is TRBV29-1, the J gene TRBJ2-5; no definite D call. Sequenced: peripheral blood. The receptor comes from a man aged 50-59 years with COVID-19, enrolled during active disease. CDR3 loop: CSVLQETQYF. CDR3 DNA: TGCAGCGTCCTCCAAGAGACCCAGTACTTC.